The 13 T cell receptor beta chains presented below share a single source sample, sequenced in a study of blood T cell repertoires in COVID-19. Clones were sequenced by immunoSEQ multiplex PCR, and TCRdb holds only the in-frame ones, with some missing. The sample comprises around 30,000 clones, 77% of which are singletons, and 7.8% rests with the top ten. The sample taken for sequencing was peripheral blood. Every receptor here comes from a woman between 65 and 79 years old with active or convalescent COVID-19.

This chain connects TRBV5-1 to TRBJ2-7, with TRBD1 identical over 8 bases. V was clipped by 4 bases and J by 3 bases; unmatched bases: 6. CDR3 size: 14 residues. Per the germline V gene, CDR1 is SGHRS and CDR2 is YFSETQ. This CDR3 is CASSPRTGFYEQYF. The CDR3 DNA reads as TGCGCCAGCAGCCCCCGGACAGGGTTCTACGAGCAGTACTTC.

The CDR3 region has the DNA TGCGCCAGCAGCGTAGCTAGCGGGGGAAACTCATACAATGAGCAGTTCTTC. It is translated as CASSVASGGNSYNEQFF. V usage is TRBV5-1 and J usage is TRBJ2-1; 10 positions agree with TRBD2. This CDR3 spans 17 amino acids. The V segment lost 4 bases and the J segment 4 bases; nucleotides outside the gene matches: 11. Germline loops: CDR1 SGHRS, CDR2 YFSETQ.

This rearrangement joins TRBV2 to TRBJ2-3; 8 bases are shared with TRBD2. After removal of 9 bases from V and 2 bases from J, the junction contained 7 bases not matched to a gene. Germline CDR1 is SNHLY and CDR2 is FYNNEI. This CDR3 has 14 amino acids. In DNA, the CDR3 is TGTGCCAGTCTAGCGGGTTCCCACACAGATACGCAGTATTTT. Its protein product is CASLAGSHTDTQYF.

Only one count was recorded for this clone. The V and J genes are TRBV7-3 and TRBJ2-1; 14 nucleotides align to TRBD2. This CDR3 is 16 amino acids long. The V gene end was trimmed by 5 bases and the J gene end by 10 bases; junction bases not matched to a gene: 10. Germline V gene sequence: CDR1 SGHTA, CDR2 FQGTGA. This CDR3 reads CASSQHGTSGGGEQFF. DNA of the CDR3: TGTGCCAGCAGCCAACACGGGACTAGCGGGGGTGGAGAGCAGTTCTTC.

This clone was seen more than once but under ten times. The chain uses TRBV7-3 and TRBJ2-3; TRBD2 matches 7 bases. Trimming removed 5 bases from V and 3 bases from J; junction bases left unmatched: 11. The CDR3 covers 16 residues. CDR1 is SGHTA, CDR2 FQGTGA, per germline. CDR3 region: CASSKVGGGLTDTQYF. The DNA for the CDR3 is TGTGCCAGCAGCAAAGTGGGCGGGGGTCTGACAGATACGCAGTATTTT.

This chain connects TRBV5-4 to TRBJ1-6; D is uncertain. The CDR3 covers 15 residues. Per germline, CDR1 SGHNT and CDR2 YYREEE (reference sequence). V was shortened by 0 bases and J by 7 bases, with 11 bases between the two germline ends. In nucleotides, the CDR3 is TGTGCCAGCAGCTTGGTGACAACTGGGAATTCACCCCTCCACTTT. Protein: CASSLVTTGNSPLHF.

This clone was counted only a few times. The genes are TRBV7-9 and TRBJ1-6; tentatively, D is TRBD1 (5 bases). CDR1 and CDR2 from the germline V gene are SEHNR and FQNEAQ (reference sequence). This CDR3 has 15 amino acids. The V end was cut by 4 bases, the J end by 3 bases, with 10 bases between. CDR3 region: CASSSEGLYNSPLHF. The CDR3 DNA sequence: TGTGCCAGCAGCTCAGAGGGACTCTATAATTCACCCCTCCACTTT.

The chain is built from TRBV11-3 and TRBJ2-1; D is possibly TRBD1 (5 bases). Germline loops: CDR1 SGHNT, CDR2 YENEEA. CDR3 length: 16 residues. Trimming removed 5 bases from V and 5 bases from J, with 19 bases in between. The CDR3 DNA follows: TGTGCCAGCAGCCAAGGATTCAGGGTCCGAAACAATGAGCAGTTCTTC. This translates into CASSQGFRVRNNEQFF.

The chain couples TRBV7-9 to TRBJ1-2; D unclear. The CDR3 has 13 amino acids. V was shortened by 2 bases and J by 7 bases, with 11 bases between the two germline ends. Germline CDR1 is SEHNR and CDR2 is FQNEAQ (reference sequence). CDR3 in amino acids: CASSLLTIGGYTF. Here the CDR3 DNA reads TGTGCCAGCAGCTTACTAACCATCGGTGGCTACACCTTC.

The chain recombines TRBV30 with TRBJ2-5; D is ambiguous. V was clipped by 2 bases and J by 5 bases, with 18 bases between them. Germline V CDR1 and CDR2: GTSNPN, SVGIG (reference sequence). This CDR3 has 15 amino acids. The CDR3 here is CAWSIERSLSETQYF. The DNA of the CDR3 is TGTGCCTGGAGTATAGAAAGGAGTCTGAGTGAGACCCAGTACTTC.

In the case of this clone: The DNA is omitted, as the CDR3 cannot be located on it reliably, and the CDR3 follows TCRdb's listing. The gene calls are TRBV24-1 and TRBJ2-7; the table's D call, TRBD1, was not checked against the DNA. The CDR3 length is 15 residues, termini included. Germline V CDR1 and CDR2: KGHDR, SFDVKD. This CDR3 reads CATTRWGQGALDAYF.

The chain links TRBV19 to TRBJ1-1; 7 bases map to TRBD1. With 5 bases clipped from V and 5 bases from J, the junction kept 5 bases outside the gene matches. This CDR3 has 13 amino acids. The germline V gene encodes CDR1 LNHDA and CDR2 SQIVND (reference sequence). The CDR3: CASSSLDRTEAFF. Written as DNA, the CDR3 is TGTGCCAGTAGTTCCCTGGACAGGACTGAAGCTTTCTTT.

This clone turned up a few times. The genes are TRBV13 and TRBJ2-6; 7 bases are shared with TRBD2. From germline, CDR1 is PRHDT and CDR2 FYEKMQ (reference sequence). The length of the CDR3 is 18 residues. The J segment lost 4 bases and the V segment lost 1 base, leaving 10 bases of the junction unmatched. The CDR3 DNA reads TGTGCCAGCAGCTTAGATCTCGCAGGGAGGGCCGGGGCCAACGTCCTGACTTTC. It yields the protein CASSLDLAGRAGANVLTF.